This is a list of T cell receptor beta chains from one sample in a study of blood T cell repertoires in COVID-19. Here immunoSEQ multiplex PCR was the method, and the copy in TCRdb shows in-frame clones only, minus some. The data contain roughly 150,000 clones, 65% to 85% of them singletons. Sequencing was carried out using peripheral blood. The receptor source for this set is a man aged 45 to 65 with active or convalescent COVID-19. Each CDR3 is given with its conserved first and last residue. D genes are given only for firm matches. For some rows the clone size is stated as once, few or many, or as a class when expanded; others skip it.

size: .
J: TRBJ2-3
D: .
V: TRBV5-6
CDR3: CASSLSTDTQYF
DNA: TGTGCCAGCAGCCTTAGCACAGATACGCAGTATTTT

size: .
J: TRBJ2-7
D: TRBD1
V: TRBV29-1
CDR3: CSVEGQGSGEQYF
DNA: TGCAGCGTTGAAGGACAGGGATCGGGGGAGCAGTACTTC

size: .
J: TRBJ1-2
D: TRBD1
V: TRBV18
CDR3: CASSPPTGADLGGYTF
DNA: TGTGCCAGCTCACCGCCGACAGGGGCGGATCTTGGAGGCTACACCTTC

size: .
J: TRBJ1-2
D: TRBD1
V: TRBV9
CDR3: CASSVRQGASYGYTF
DNA: TGTGCCAGCAGCGTACGGCAGGGGGCAAGCTATGGCTACACCTTC

size: .
J: TRBJ2-5
D: .
V: TRBV20-1
CDR3: CSAIPRETQYF
DNA: TGCAGTGCCATCCCCAGAGAGACCCAGTACTTC

size: once
J: TRBJ1-1
D: .
V: TRBV7-9
CDR3: CASSPSQEAFF
DNA: TGTGCCAGCAGCCCATCACAGGAAGCTTTCTTT

size: .
J: TRBJ2-1
D: TRBD2
V: TRBV13
CDR3: CASSLLAGNNEQFF
DNA: TGTGCCAGCAGCTTACTAGCGGGCAACAATGAGCAGTTCTTC

size: once
J: TRBJ1-2
D: TRBD1
V: TRBV5-1
CDR3: CASSLTTGASGGYTF
DNA: TGCGCCAGCAGCTTAACTACAGGGGCTAGTGGTGGCTACACCTTC

size: .
J: TRBJ2-3
D: .
V: TRBV9
CDR3: CASTTGDATDTQYF
DNA: TGTGCCAGCACTACTGGTGATGCCACAGATACGCAGTATTTT

size: .
J: TRBJ2-3
D: TRBD2
V: TRBV19
CDR3: CASSPRRGAGETDTQYF
DNA: TGTGCCAGTAGTCCACGCCGGGGAGCGGGAGAGACAGATACGCAGTATTTT

size: .
J: TRBJ2-1
D: TRBD2
V: TRBV2
CDR3: CASSEGIGLAGGNEQFF
DNA: TGTGCCAGCAGTGAAGGGATAGGCCTAGCGGGAGGGAATGAGCAGTTCTTC

size: .
J: TRBJ1-2
D: .
V: TRBV5-1
CDR3: CASSPGPGQNYGYTF
DNA: TGCGCCAGCAGCCCAGGGCCAGGCCAGAACTATGGCTACACCTTC

size: .
J: TRBJ2-7
D: .
V: TRBV28
CDR3: CASRDYEQYF
DNA: TGTGCCAGCCGGGACTACGAGCAGTACTTC

size: .
J: TRBJ2-7
D: .
V: TRBV9
CDR3: CASSVDGSGLSYEQYF
DNA: TGTGCCAGCAGCGTAGATGGAAGCGGCCTCTCCTACGAGCAGTACTTC

size: .
J: TRBJ1-2
D: TRBD1
V: TRBV29-1
CDR3: CSVLLRDRANYGYTF
DNA: TGCAGCGTTCTCCTCCGGGACAGGGCAAACTATGGCTACACCTTC

size: .
J: TRBJ2-7
D: .
V: TRBV7-6
CDR3: CASSLARGTYEQYF
DNA: TGTGCCAGCAGCTTAGCGCGGGGGACATACGAGCAGTACTTC

size: .
J: TRBJ1-2
D: TRBD1
V: TRBV6-2/TRBV6-3
CDR3: CASSSLTGRDGYTF
DNA: TGTGCCAGCAGTTCTTTGACAGGGCGAGATGGCTACACCTTC

size: .
J: TRBJ2-6
D: .
V: TRBV3-1/TRBV3-2
CDR3: CASSHPRPSGANVLTF
DNA: TGTGCCAGCAGCCACCCTCGTCCCTCTGGGGCCAACGTCCTGACTTTC

size: .
J: TRBJ2-6
D: TRBD1
V: TRBV9
CDR3: CASSDDRGLGGANVLTF
DNA: TGTGCCAGCAGTGACGACAGGGGGCTGGGTGGGGCCAACGTCCTGACTTTC

size: .
J: TRBJ2-5
D: TRBD1
V: TRBV30
CDR3: CARGGRLGTSETQYF
DNA: TGTGCCCGAGGGGGCAGACTTGGTACGTCGGAGACCCAGTACTTC

size: .
J: TRBJ1-6
D: .
V: TRBV28
CDR3: CASIPRWAGRSLYNSPLHF
DNA: TGTGCCAGCATCCCCCGATGGGCAGGGAGGTCCCTTTACAATTCACCCCTCCACTTT

size: .
J: TRBJ1-2
D: TRBD1
V: TRBV5-1
CDR3: CASSDATGGNYGYTF
DNA: TGCGCCAGCAGCGACGCGACAGGGGGGAACTATGGCTACACCTTC

size: .
J: TRBJ1-5
D: .
V: TRBV30
CDR3: CAWSVRGQPQHF
DNA: TGTGCCTGGAGTGTAAGAGGTCAGCCCCAGCATTTT

size: few
J: TRBJ1-6
D: .
V: TRBV19
CDR3: CASSRGLGSNSPLHF
DNA: TGTGCCAGTAGTAGAGGGCTCGGGAGTAATTCACCCCTCCACTTT

size: .
J: TRBJ1-5
D: .
V: TRBV28
CDR3: CASRQGGKPQHF
DNA: TGTGCCAGCAGACAGGGTGGGAAGCCCCAGCATTTT

size: .
J: TRBJ1-3
D: .
V: TRBV14
CDR3: CASSPQTLRGTIYF
DNA: TGTGCCAGCAGCCCTCAGACTCTTCGGGGCACCATATATTTT

size: .
J: TRBJ1-6
D: .
V: TRBV24-1
CDR3: CATSDGTSFSSPLHF
DNA: TGTGCCACCAGTGATGGGACATCTTTCTCCTCACCCCTCCACTTT

size: .
J: TRBJ1-2
D: .
V: TRBV5-5
CDR3: CASSLGGRSVYGYTF
DNA: TGTGCCAGCAGCTTGGGGGGGCGGTCGGTCTATGGCTACACCTTC

size: .
J: TRBJ1-1
D: .
V: TRBV10-3
CDR3: CAISGAGENTEAFF
DNA: TGTGCCATCAGTGGGGCAGGGGAGAACACTGAAGCTTTCTTT

size: .
J: TRBJ2-6
D: .
V: TRBV28
CDR3: CASSYGRDSRGANVLTF
DNA: TGTGCCAGCAGCTATGGACGGGACTCCCGAGGGGCCAACGTCCTGACTTTC

size: .
J: TRBJ2-7
D: TRBD2
V: TRBV3-1/TRBV3-2
CDR3: CASSPWASGYEQYF
DNA: TGTGCCAGCAGCCCCTGGGCTAGCGGGTACGAGCAGTACTTC

size: .
J: TRBJ2-1
D: .
V: TRBV30
CDR3: CAGKRASYNEQFF
DNA: TGTGCCGGGAAGCGAGCATCCTACAATGAGCAGTTCTTC

size: .
J: TRBJ2-3
D: .
V: TRBV2
CDR3: CASSEELAGTDTQYF
DNA: TGTGCCAGCAGTGAAGAATTAGCGGGCACAGATACGCAGTATTTT

size: .
J: TRBJ1-6
D: .
V: TRBV7-3
CDR3: CASSLAGHSPLHF
DNA: TGTGCCAGCAGCTTAGCAGGGCATTCACCCCTCCACTTT

size: .
J: TRBJ2-7
D: TRBD2
V: TRBV15
CDR3: CATSRDDVTSDSYEQYF
DNA: TGTGCCACCAGCAGAGATGATGTCACTAGCGACTCCTACGAGCAGTACTTC

size: .
J: TRBJ1-5
D: .
V: TRBV2
CDR3: CASSEALRVQPQHF
DNA: TGTGCCAGCAGTGAAGCGCTCAGGGTTCAGCCCCAGCATTTT

size: .
J: TRBJ2-1
D: .
V: TRBV28
CDR3: CASSQDRNEQFF
DNA: TGTGCCAGCAGCCAAGACAGGAATGAGCAGTTCTTC

size: .
J: TRBJ2-2
D: TRBD1
V: TRBV11-2
CDR3: CAIHGTGGGAERTGELFF
DNA: TGTGCCATCCATGGGACAGGGGGTGGGGCCGAGCGAACCGGGGAGCTGTTTTTT

size: .
J: TRBJ2-5
D: .
V: TRBV7-3
CDR3: CASSSPLRETQYF
DNA: TGTGCCAGCAGCTCACCTCTACGGGAGACCCAGTACTTC

size: .
J: TRBJ2-7
D: .
V: TRBV5-6
CDR3: CASSVIQDEQYF
DNA: TGTGCCAGCAGCGTGATACAGGACGAGCAGTACTTC

size: .
J: TRBJ2-5
D: .
V: TRBV19
CDR3: CASSIGGASGQETQYF
DNA: TGTGCCAGTAGTATTGGGGGGGCTAGCGGACAAGAGACCCAGTACTTC

size: .
J: TRBJ2-5
D: TRBD1
V: TRBV27
CDR3: CASSKSGTAETQYF
DNA: TGTGCCAGCAGCAAATCCGGGACAGCAGAGACCCAGTACTTC

size: .
J: TRBJ2-3
D: TRBD1
V: TRBV5-6
CDR3: CASSFLTGASTDTQYF
DNA: TGTGCCAGCAGCTTCCTCACAGGGGCGAGCACAGATACGCAGTATTTT

size: many
J: TRBJ1-6
D: .
V: TRBV15
CDR3: CATSRDRDNSPLHF
DNA: TGTGCCACCAGCAGAGATCGAGATAATTCACCCCTCCACTTT

size: .
J: TRBJ1-5
D: .
V: TRBV6-6
CDR3: CASSSFPSGEPQHF
DNA: TGTGCCAGCAGTTCTTTCCCCTCGGGGGAGCCCCAGCATTTT

size: .
J: TRBJ2-7
D: TRBD2
V: TRBV19
CDR3: CASSIQAGTSMYEQYF
DNA: TGTGCCAGTAGTATCCAAGCCGGGACTAGTATGTACGAGCAGTACTTC

size: .
J: TRBJ1-3
D: .
V: TRBV30
CDR3: CAWTAGNTIYF
DNA: TGTGCCTGGACAGCTGGAAACACCATATATTTT

size: .
J: TRBJ2-7
D: .
V: TRBV5-4
CDR3: CASSPASGLEQYF
DNA: TGTGCCAGCAGCCCGGCCTCTGGGCTCGAGCAGTACTTC

size: once
J: TRBJ2-2
D: TRBD1
V: TRBV9
CDR3: CASSGGQPGELFF
DNA: TGTGCCAGCAGCGGGGGACAGCCCGGGGAGCTGTTTTTT

size: .
J: TRBJ1-4
D: TRBD1
V: TRBV7-8
CDR3: CASSKGGRTGDEKLFF
DNA: TGTGCCAGCAGCAAGGGGGGTCGGACAGGGGATGAAAAACTGTTTTTT

size: once
J: TRBJ2-1
D: .
V: TRBV27
CDR3: CASSLVRETYNEQFF
DNA: TGTGCCAGCAGTCTTGTGAGGGAGACCTACAATGAGCAGTTCTTC

size: .
J: TRBJ2-1
D: TRBD2
V: TRBV25-1
CDR3: CASSASGSSYNEQFF
DNA: TGTGCCAGCAGTGCAAGCGGGAGCTCCTACAATGAGCAGTTCTTC

size: .
J: TRBJ1-3
D: TRBD1
V: TRBV27
CDR3: CASSLDRVGNTIYF
DNA: TGTGCCAGCAGCCTTGACAGGGTGGGAAACACCATATATTTT

size: .
J: TRBJ1-3
D: .
V: TRBV5-5
CDR3: CASSANSGNTIYF
DNA: TGTGCCAGCAGCGCTAACTCTGGAAACACCATATATTTT

size: .
J: TRBJ2-1
D: .
V: TRBV7-3
CDR3: CASSPGTYNEQFF
DNA: TGTGCCAGCAGCCCAGGGACTTACAATGAGCAGTTCTTC